This TCR beta chain is from a study of PD-1 blockade in classical Hodgkin lymphoma. Details on this clone: Its antigen is not known.

Specified time point: cycle 4 day 1 (C4D1), after 5 to 7 weeks of nivolumab. With no exception, relapse followed autologous stem cell transplantation in all patients, and brentuximab vedotin exposure varied. Thawed PBMCs were the source of CD4+ T cells, purified by magnetic negative selection. Study conclusions and caveats: CD4+ TCR diversity climbed significantly by C4D1, unlike CD8+ TCR diversity.

TCRdb's table, derived via immunoSEQ multiplex PCR, lists solely in-frame clones and lacks some. The sample consists of tens of thousands of clones, roughly 90% of them appearing once. The germline gives CDR1 SGHRS, CDR2 YFSETQ. The CDR3 loop spans 15 amino acids. V was clipped by 4 bases and J by 2 bases; unmatched bases: 9. The source is a human donor with classical Hodgkin lymphoma. The sequencing used CD4+ T cells from blood, collected before the fourth cycle of nivolumab. This chain uses TRBV5-1 with TRBJ2-7, with TRBD2 identical over 7 bases. The CDR3, as DNA: TGCGCCAGCAGCCCCCGGGCTAGCGGTGCCTACGAGCAGTACTTC. Translating gives CASSPRASGAYEQYF.